Below, 12 T cell receptor beta chains from the same sample are listed, as sequenced in a study of blood T cell repertoires in COVID-19. This table comes from immunoSEQ multiplex PCR, and its TCRdb copy is limited to in-frame clones, with some not included. In the table there are about 78,000 clones, around nine tenths of which are singletons. The material sequenced was peripheral blood. The origin of the receptors is a woman of 80 years or more with acute or convalescent COVID-19.

This sequence joins TRBV29-1 and TRBJ2-1; D is possibly TRBD1 (5 bases). Trimming removed 2 bases at V and 4 bases at J, with 12 bases between. The CDR3 has 14 residues. CDR1 and CDR2 (germline): SQVTM, ANQGSEA. The CDR3 nucleotides are TGCAGCGTTGAAAGACAGCTCCGGTACAATGAGCAGTTCTTC. Amino acid sequence: CSVERQLRYNEQFF.

V and J are TRBV28 and TRBJ2-3; D not resolved. This CDR3 has 12 residues. CDR1 is MDHEN and CDR2 is SYDVKM in the germline V gene. Trimming stripped 4 bases from V and 3 bases from J, with 5 bases between. CDR3 loop: CASSSLTDTQYF. The CDR3 bases are TGTGCCAGCAGTTCCCTTACAGATACGCAGTATTTT.

The rearrangement links TRBV27 to TRBJ2-7; 8 bases are shared with TRBD2. Germline V lookup: CDR1 MNHEY, CDR2 SMNVEV (reference sequence). V was clipped by 4 bases and J by 6 bases; unmatched bases: 11. This CDR3 spans 15 amino acids. The CDR3 is CASSSLGGGLFEQYF. As DNA, the CDR3 is TGTGCCAGCAGTTCCCTCGGCGGGGGGTTGTTCGAGCAGTACTTC.

This clone was recorded once. This chain joins TRBV5-1 and TRBJ1-6, with 8 bases identical to TRBD1. Germline V gene sequence: CDR1 SGHRS, CDR2 YFSETQ. V gave up 0 bases and J gave up 9 bases; unmatched junction bases: 5. The CDR3 length is 15 residues. The CDR3, as DNA: TGCGCCAGCAGCTTGGACCAGGGGGCAGGTTCACCCCTCCACTTT. Translation: CASSLDQGAGSPLHF.

This sequence joins TRBV5-1 and TRBJ2-1, with D maybe TRBD1 (7 bases). This CDR3 is 13 amino acids long. Trimming stripped 0 bases from V and 10 bases from J, with 11 bases between. CDR1 SGHRS and CDR2 YFSETQ come from the germline V gene. CDR3: CASSLEGAGEQFF. The DNA of the CDR3 is TGCGCCAGCAGCTTGGAGGGGGCGGGAGAGCAGTTCTTC.

This chain links TRBV18 with TRBJ2-1; 9 bases line up with TRBD1. V trimming: 5 bases; J trimming: 10 bases; junction bases outside the gene matches: 9. Germline-derived CDR1 and CDR2 are KGHSH and LQKENI. CDR3 size: 14 residues. This chain's CDR3 is CASSDRDRVGEQFF. CDR3 coding DNA: TGTGCCAGCTCAGACCGGGACAGGGTAGGGGAGCAGTTCTTC.

The chain joins TRBV5-4 to TRBJ1-2, with unresolved D. This CDR3 is built from 13 residues. CDR1 and CDR2 (germline): SGHNT, YYREEE (reference sequence). The V end was cut by 4 bases, the J end by 0 bases, with 7 bases between. CDR3 sequence reads: CASSTGTNYGYTF. The CDR3 DNA follows: TGTGCCAGCAGCACCGGGACTAACTATGGCTACACCTTC. Filled out from reference TRBV5-4 and TRBJ1-2, the complete variable domain reads ETGVTQSPTHLIKTRGQQVTLRCSSQSGHNTVSWYQQALGQGPQFIFQYYREEENGRGNFPPRFSGLQFPNYSSELNVNALELDDSALYLCASSTGTNYGYTFGSGTRLTVV.

The V call is TRBV5-1, the J call TRBJ2-5, with a tentative D call TRBD2 (6 bases). The CDR3 covers 14 residues. Germline assignment: CDR1 SGHRS and CDR2 YFSETQ. V was clipped by 4 bases and J by 1 base, with 11 bases between them. CDR3: CASSLGDFQETQYF. CDR3 bases: TGCGCCAGCAGCCTAGGGGACTTCCAAGAGACCCAGTACTTC.

The chain couples TRBV5-3 to TRBJ1-2; possibly TRBD1 for D (6 bases). TRBV5-3 is known as an ORF, though its function is uncertain. V gave up 4 bases and J gave up 3 bases, with 13 bases separating them. The CDR3 length is 14 residues. In DNA, the CDR3 is TGTGCCAGAAGCCCTCGTGCAGGGGACTATGGCTACACCTTC. Amino acids: CARSPRAGDYGYTF.

The chain employs TRBV25-1 and TRBJ2-7, with 7 bases identical to TRBD1. Germline trimming cut 4 bases from V and 0 bases from J; bases unmatched to any gene: 3. The germline V gene encodes CDR1 MGHDK and CDR2 SYGVNS. The CDR3 is made up of 14 amino acids. CDR3 protein: CASSVGQASYEQYF. CDR3 DNA: TGTGCCAGCAGTGTAGGACAGGCCTCCTACGAGCAGTACTTC.

The rearrangement uses TRBV9 and TRBJ2-1; D unresolved. The germline V and J ends were trimmed by 0 bases and 0 bases, with 10 bases remaining between them. The germline V gene has CDR1 SGDLS and CDR2 YYNGEE. The CDR3 totals 16 residues. CDR3 in amino acids: CASSVDSTSSYNEQFF. In DNA, the CDR3 is TGTGCCAGCAGCGTAGACAGTACGAGCTCCTACAATGAGCAGTTCTTC.

Written as DNA, the CDR3 is TGTGCCAGCAGCTCCCGGGAGGGGGGCCCTGAGCAGTTCTTC. Protein product: CASSSREGGPEQFF. The chain links TRBV14 to TRBJ2-1; 8 nucleotides line up with TRBD2. CDR1 is SGHDN and CDR2 is FVKESK in the germline V gene. The trim removed 5 bases at V and 9 bases at J, leaving 9 bases unmatched. CDR3 size: 14 residues. Full variable domain (remainder filled in from reference TRBV14 and TRBJ2-1): EAGVTQFPSHSVIEKGQTVTLRCDPISGHDNLYWYRRVMGKEIKFLLHFVKESKQDESGMPNNRFLAERTGGTYSTLKVQPAELEDSGVYFCASSSREGGPEQFFGPGTRLTVL.